Listed below are T cell receptor beta chains from one sample, sequenced in a study of T cell clonotyping in hematopoietic cell transplantation. Generated by immunoSEQ multiplex PCR, the TCRdb table keeps only in-frame clones and is missing some. The table records over 35,000 clones, about 90% of them present only once. Sequenced material: peripheral blood mononuclear cells. These receptors were collected from a woman aged 40 to 50 in good health. Some clones in this sample may be carry-over from other donors' samples. Both conserved end residues are part of each CDR3. A D gene is named only where the DNA matches it firmly. Only some rows state a clone size, as once, few, many or a class for expanded clones.

D gene,clone size,V gene,J gene,CDR3 DNA,CDR3 protein
NA,NA,TRBV5-1,TRBJ2-7,TGCGCCAGCAGCTTGGAGGCTAACTACGAGCAGTACTTC,CASSLEANYEQYF
TRBD1,few,TRBV7-9,TRBJ1-5,TGTGCCAGCAGGAGTCCCCCGGACAGGGAATATATGAGCAATCAGCCCCAGCATTTT,CASRSPPDREYMSNQPQHF
NA,NA,TRBV27,TRBJ1-5,TGTGCCAGCAGTTTGATGGGGGGAGGTCAGCCCCAGCATTTT,CASSLMGGGQPQHF
NA,NA,TRBV7-2,TRBJ1-1,TGTGCCAGCAGCCGCGCCAGGAACACTGAAGCTTTCTTT,CASSRARNTEAFF
NA,NA,TRBV2,TRBJ2-1,TGTGCCAGCAGGACGGGGGGCCTGCAGTTCTTC,CASRTGGLQFF
TRBD1,few,TRBV4-3,TRBJ2-2,TGCGCCAGCAGCCTGACAGGGTACGGGGAGCTGTTTTTT,CASSLTGYGELFF
TRBD2,NA,TRBV27,TRBJ2-1,TGTGCCAGCAGCCCCCTGAGCGGGAGGGCCAATGAGCAGTTCTTC,CASSPLSGRANEQFF
TRBD1,NA,TRBV27,TRBJ2-1,TGTGCCAGCAGCCACAGGGGTCCCGAGCAGTTCTTC,CASSHRGPEQFF
TRBD1,NA,TRBV19,TRBJ2-1,TGTGCCAGTAGCATTGGGACAGGGGGTCGCAATGAGCAGTTCTTC,CASSIGTGGRNEQFF
TRBD1,NA,TRBV29-1,TRBJ2-1,TGCAGCGTCGCGACAGGGGGCGAATACAATGAGCAGTTCTTC,CSVATGGEYNEQFF
NA,NA,TRBV5-4,TRBJ2-1,TGTGCCAGCAGCGCTCAATACAATGAGCAGTTCTTC,CASSAQYNEQFF
NA,NA,TRBV30,TRBJ2-6,TGTGCCTGGAAAACTTCTGGGGCCAACGTCCTGACTTTC,CAWKTSGANVLTF
NA,NA,TRBV28,TRBJ1-5,TGTGCCAGCAGTTTTATAGGGAACAATCAGCCCCAGCATTTT,CASSFIGNNQPQHF
NA,NA,TRBV7-2,TRBJ1-1,TGTGCCAGCAGCTTAGGGTTTGAAGCTTTCTTT,CASSLGFEAFF
NA,NA,TRBV19,TRBJ1-2,TGTGCCAGTAGTATAGTTGGGGGTTCCTTCTTTTCTGACGGCTACACCTTC,CASSIVGGSFFSDGYTF
NA,NA,TRBV9,TRBJ2-5,TGTGCCAGCAGCGTAGGGGAGGAGACCCAGTACTTC,CASSVGEETQYF
TRBD1,NA,TRBV7-3,TRBJ2-7,TGTGCCAGCAGCCGACAGGGACACTACGAGCAGTACTTC,CASSRQGHYEQYF
NA,NA,TRBV12-5,TRBJ1-1,TGTGCTAGTGTCCAGTGGGGGGGAACGAACACTGAAGCTTTCTTT,CASVQWGGTNTEAFF
TRBD2,NA,TRBV28,TRBJ2-5,TGTGCCAGCAGTCACACTAGCGGGAGTAGCCCGGAGACCCAGTACTTC,CASSHTSGSSPETQYF
TRBD2,NA,TRBV7-2,TRBJ2-7,TGTGCCAGCAGCCCCATTAGCGGGGCCTCCTACGAGCAGTACTTC,CASSPISGASYEQYF
NA,once,TRBV7-8,TRBJ1-1,TGTGCCAGCAGCTTTGACAGGAAGAACACTGAAGCTTTCTTT,CASSFDRKNTEAFF
NA,NA,TRBV19,TRBJ2-5,TGTGCCAGTAGTGTACTAGTCACGGGCGAGACCCAGTACTTC,CASSVLVTGETQYF
TRBD1,NA,TRBV5-1,TRBJ2-7,TGCGCCAGCAGCTCCCCAGACAGGGGCCTCTACGAGCAGTACTTC,CASSSPDRGLYEQYF
TRBD1,NA,TRBV4-1,TRBJ2-1,TGCGCCAGCAGCCAGGGACAGGGGAGCTCCTACAATGAGCAGTTCTTC,CASSQGQGSSYNEQFF
NA,NA,TRBV7-2,TRBJ2-7,TGTGCCAGCAGCTTAGTTCCAGAGTCGGCCGAGCAGTACTTC,CASSLVPESAEQYF
NA,NA,TRBV9,TRBJ1-3,TGTGCCAGCAGCGGGGGGGTCGCGGACACCATATATTTT,CASSGGVADTIYF
NA,once,TRBV28,TRBJ1-4,TGTGCCACGCGGGAGGGGGCAACTAATGAAAAACTGTTTTTT,CATREGATNEKLFF